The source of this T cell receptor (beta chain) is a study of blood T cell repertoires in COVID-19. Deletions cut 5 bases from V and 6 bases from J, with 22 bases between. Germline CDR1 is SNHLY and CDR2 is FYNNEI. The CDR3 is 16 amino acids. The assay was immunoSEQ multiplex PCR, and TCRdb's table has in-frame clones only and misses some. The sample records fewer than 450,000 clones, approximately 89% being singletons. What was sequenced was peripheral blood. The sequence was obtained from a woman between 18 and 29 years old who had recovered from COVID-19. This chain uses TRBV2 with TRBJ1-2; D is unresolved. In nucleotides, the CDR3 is TGTGCCAGCAGTAAGACGCCGGGAGACACCTACAATGGCTACACCTTC. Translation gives CASSKTPGDTYNGYTF.